This T cell receptor (beta chain) was identified in a study of early stage breast cancer tumors. Findings of the study overall: Tumors had about 2.4-fold higher T cell density and higher clonality than adjacent normal breast tissue.

The CDR3 spans 14 residues. V lost 4 bases and J lost 0, with 6 bases in between. CDR1 MNHEY and CDR2 SVGAGI come from the germline V gene. Regarding this clone: What it binds is not known.

Using immunoSEQ multiplex PCR, the repertoire was profiled, and TCRdb retains in-frame clones only, with some absent. The sample holds 32,000 or so clones, approximately 72% seen once. The source is a person aged 50-59 years with breast cancer. Sequenced material: blood. The rearrangement uses TRBV6-5 and TRBJ1-4; D not certain. The CDR3 DNA reads as TGTGCCAGCAGTTTCCCTTCAACTAATGAAAAACTGTTTTTT. It codes for CASSFPSTNEKLFF.